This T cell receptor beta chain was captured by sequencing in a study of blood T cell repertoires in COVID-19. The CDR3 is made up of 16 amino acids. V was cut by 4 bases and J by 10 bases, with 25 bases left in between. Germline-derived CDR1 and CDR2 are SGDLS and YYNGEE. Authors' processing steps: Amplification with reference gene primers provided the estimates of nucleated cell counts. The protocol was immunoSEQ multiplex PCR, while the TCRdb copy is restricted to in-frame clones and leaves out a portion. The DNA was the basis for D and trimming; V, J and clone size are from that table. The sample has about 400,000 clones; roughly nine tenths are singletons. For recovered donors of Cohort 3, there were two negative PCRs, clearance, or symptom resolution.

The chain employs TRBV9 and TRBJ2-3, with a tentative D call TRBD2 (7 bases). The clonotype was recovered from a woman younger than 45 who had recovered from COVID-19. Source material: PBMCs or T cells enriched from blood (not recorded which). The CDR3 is CASSPEGGGIVRAQYF. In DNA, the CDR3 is TGTGCCAGCAGCCCCGAGGGAGGGGGGATAGTTCGGGCGCAGTATTTT. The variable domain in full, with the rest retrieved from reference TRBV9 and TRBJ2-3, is DSGVTQTPKHLITATGQRVTLRCSPRSGDLSVYWYQQSLDQGLQFLIQYYNGEERAKGNILERFSAQQFPDLHSELNLSSLELGDSALYFCASSPEGGGIVRAQYFGPGTRLTVL.